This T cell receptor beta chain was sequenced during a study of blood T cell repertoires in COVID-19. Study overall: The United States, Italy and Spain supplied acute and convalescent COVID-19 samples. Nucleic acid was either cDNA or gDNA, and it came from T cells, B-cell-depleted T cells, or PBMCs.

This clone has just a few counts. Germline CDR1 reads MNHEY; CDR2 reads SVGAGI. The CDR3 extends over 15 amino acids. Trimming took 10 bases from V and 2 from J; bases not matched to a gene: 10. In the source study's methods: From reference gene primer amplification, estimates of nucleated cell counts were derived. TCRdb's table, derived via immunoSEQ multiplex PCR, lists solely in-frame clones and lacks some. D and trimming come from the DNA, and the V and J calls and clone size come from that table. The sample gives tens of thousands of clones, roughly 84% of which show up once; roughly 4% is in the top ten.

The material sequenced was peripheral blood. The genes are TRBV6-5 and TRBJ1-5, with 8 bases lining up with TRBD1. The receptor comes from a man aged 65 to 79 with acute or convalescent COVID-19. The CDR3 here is CATRQGSFGNQPQHF. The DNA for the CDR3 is TGTGCCACCCGACAGGGGAGCTTTGGCAATCAGCCCCAGCATTTT.